This T cell receptor beta chain was captured by sequencing in a study of cytomegalovirus exposure and HLA in healthy donors. Unmatched junction bases numbered 5, after V lost 5 bases and J lost 3 bases. The CDR3 is 15 residues long. Germline V CDR1 and CDR2: SGHDN, FVKESK. Primers for the PCR totalled 60 Vbeta and 13 Jbeta. The table came from immunoSEQ multiplex PCR; TCRdb's copy has only in-frame clones and leaves some out. The sample data list approximately 110,000 clones. About this clone itself: What it recognizes is unknown.

Study conclusions and caveats: A few CMV-associated chains proved CMV antigen-specific in vitro.

The J gene is TRBJ1-4, the V gene TRBV14, with TRBD1 matching over 8 bases. This clonotype was sampled from a man aged 50-60 years in good health and CMV-seronegative. The sequenced material came from PBMCs. CDR3 nucleotide sequence: TGTGCCAGCAGCGCAAGGACAGGGCCTAATGAAAAACTGTTTTTT. This gives the protein CASSARTGPNEKLFF.